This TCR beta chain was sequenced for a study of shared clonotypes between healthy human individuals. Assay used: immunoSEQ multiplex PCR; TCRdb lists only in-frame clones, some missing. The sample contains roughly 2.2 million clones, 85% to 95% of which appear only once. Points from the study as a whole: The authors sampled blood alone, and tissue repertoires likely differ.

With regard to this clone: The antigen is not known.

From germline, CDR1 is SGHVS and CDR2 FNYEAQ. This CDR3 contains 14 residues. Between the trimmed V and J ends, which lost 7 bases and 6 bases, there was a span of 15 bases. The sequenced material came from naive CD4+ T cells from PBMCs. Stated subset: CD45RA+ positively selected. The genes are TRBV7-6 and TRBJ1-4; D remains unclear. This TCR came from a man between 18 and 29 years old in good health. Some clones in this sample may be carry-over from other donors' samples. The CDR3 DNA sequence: TGTGCCAGCACCCCAACACCGAACCATGAAAAACTGTTTTTT. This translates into CASTPTPNHEKLFF.